These 32 T cell receptor beta chains originate from one sample sequenced in a study of CD4+ T cells in melanoma. Repertoires were generated with immunoSEQ multiplex PCR, while TCRdb's copy carries only in-frame clones and drops some. The sample consists of over 45,000 clones, roughly 69% of them appearing once. Sequencing input: tumor tissue. These receptors were taken from a human donor with melanoma.

V is TRBV30 and J is TRBJ2-7; no clear D. V dropped 0 bases and J dropped 2 bases, with 5 bases sitting between them. The CDR3 is 12 amino acids. CDR1 and CDR2 (germline): GTSNPN, SVGIG (reference sequence). CDR3 sequence: CAWSVVAYEQYF. For the CDR3, the DNA is TGTGCCTGGAGTGTTGTGGCCTACGAGCAGTACTTC.

This clone occurred a few times. The chain combines TRBV27 with TRBJ2-7; D is perhaps TRBD1 or TRBD2 (5 bases each). Germline V gene sequence: CDR1 MNHEY, CDR2 SMNVEV (reference sequence). V was cut by 4 bases and J by 2 bases, with 15 bases left in between. The CDR3 runs 15 residues. This CDR3 is CASSSYWDGPYEQYF. Written as DNA, the CDR3 is TGTGCCAGCAGTTCCTACTGGGACGGGCCCTACGAGCAGTACTTC.

The rearrangement links TRBV6-6 to TRBJ1-4; D gene unclear. Germline CDR1 MNHNY, CDR2 SVGAGI (reference sequence). V was shortened by 11 bases and J by 3 bases, with 16 bases between the two germline ends. The CDR3 consists of 14 residues. The CDR3 coding sequence is TGTGCCTCCCTCGGGCGACCCCCTAATGAAAAACTGTTTTTT. Protein product: CASLGRPPNEKLFF.

The chain couples TRBV2 to TRBJ2-1, with no clear D. V was cut by 6 bases and J by 8 bases, with 11 bases left in between. Per germline, CDR1 SNHLY and CDR2 FYNNEI. The CDR3 loop spans 12 amino acids. CDR3 coding DNA: TGTGCCAGCAGCGACCAGCTCGATGAGCAGTTCTTC. Translating gives CASSDQLDEQFF.

This clone has a handful of counts. The chain links TRBV5-6 to TRBJ2-3, with 9 bases fitting TRBD2. The CDR3 extends over 15 amino acids. CDR1 SGHDT and CDR2 YYEEEE come from the germline V gene. With 2 bases clipped from V and 5 bases from J, the junction kept 6 bases outside the gene matches. The chain's CDR3 is CASSLGGGGGDTQYF. In nucleotides, the CDR3 is TGTGCCAGCAGCTTAGGAGGCGGGGGGGGAGATACGCAGTATTTT.

The gene calls are TRBV2 and TRBJ1-5; tentatively, D is TRBD1 (5 bases). V was trimmed by 5 bases and J by 0 bases, leaving 11 bases between them. The CDR3 is 15 residues long. The germline gives CDR1 SNHLY, CDR2 FYNNEI. CDR3 loop: CASSPQGYSNQPQHF. The DNA of the CDR3 is TGTGCCAGCAGTCCCCAGGGATATAGCAATCAGCCCCAGCATTTT.

V gene TRBV21-1 combines with J gene TRBJ2-5; the table's TRBD2 call for D was not verified on the DNA. TRBV21-1 is labeled a pseudogene. The CDR3 length is 14 residues. The CDR3 region is CASRSSGARKTQYF. CDR3 DNA: TGTGCCAGCCGATCTAGCGGGGCGAGGAAGACCCAGTACTTC.

The CDR3, as DNA: TGTGCCAGCAGCTTAGCGGGTCCCAACACTGAAGCTTTCTTT. Protein product: CASSLAGPNTEAFF. The genes are TRBV7-9 and TRBJ1-1; D gene uncertain. The length of the CDR3 is 14 residues. From germline, CDR1 is SEHNR and CDR2 FQNEAQ (reference sequence). V lost 0 bases to trimming and J lost 2 bases, with 7 bases between them.

The chain combines TRBV7-2 with TRBJ2-5, with 10 bases matching TRBD2. V was clipped by 2 bases and J by 4 bases; unmatched bases: 4. Germline V gene sequence: CDR1 SGHTA, CDR2 FQGNSA. The CDR3 sequence is 15 residues long. CDR3 in DNA: TGTGCCAGCAGCTTAAAGCTAGCGGGGGTAGAGACCCAGTACTTC. Translated, it gives CASSLKLAGVETQYF.

By share, this clone ranks as medium-sized (0.01 to 0.1%). The V call is TRBV9, the J call TRBJ2-7; TRBD1 matches 7 bases. Germline V gene data show CDR1 as SGDLS and CDR2 as YYNGEE. J lost 2 bases, V lost 4 bases, and 6 bases had no gene match. The CDR3 sequence is 14 residues long. The chain's CDR3 is CASSPWDSTYEQYF. The CDR3 DNA follows: TGTGCCAGCAGCCCGTGGGACAGTACCTACGAGCAGTACTTC.

This clone rates as medium-sized. The DNA of the CDR3 is TGTGCCAGCAGCCTAATCAGGGGGGAGCTGTTTTTT. It yields the protein CASSLIRGELFF. The J gene is TRBJ2-2, the V gene TRBV11-3; D gene unclear. Per the germline V gene, CDR1 is SGHNT and CDR2 is YENEEA. This CDR3 has 12 amino acids. Trimming took off 5 bases at V and 8 bases at J, with 9 bases between the two ends.

The rearrangement joins TRBV2 to TRBJ1-2, with TRBD1 matching over 8 bases. The germline V gene has CDR1 SNHLY and CDR2 FYNNEI. The CDR3 runs to 14 residues. V shed 1 base and J 6 bases; nucleotides not matched to a gene: 4. CDR3 bases: TGTGCCAGCAGTGAAGGGACAGGGATGAATGGCTACACCTTC. Translation gives CASSEGTGMNGYTF.

This clone was recorded a few times. The rearrangement uses TRBV7-9 and TRBJ1-4, with 7 bases that match TRBD1. The CDR3 length is 15 residues. J was trimmed by 8 bases and V by 6 bases; bases with no gene match: 12. Germline CDR1 is SEHNR and CDR2 is FQNEAQ (reference sequence). The CDR3 reads CASSQLGTVGEKLFF. In DNA form, the CDR3 reads TGTGCCAGCAGTCAACTCGGGACAGTGGGCGAAAAACTGTTTTTT.

The chain employs TRBV11-3 and TRBJ1-1, with 8 bases identical to TRBD1. Germline trimming cut 2 bases from V and 5 bases from J; bases unmatched to any gene: 7. CDR3 length: 15 residues. From germline, CDR1 is SGHNT and CDR2 YENEEA. The CDR3: CASSLPQGVRTEAFF. The DNA for the CDR3 is TGTGCCAGCAGCTTACCACAGGGGGTTAGGACTGAAGCTTTCTTT.

The chain carries TRBV27 and TRBJ2-3; 7 bases agree with TRBD2. The V gene's germline CDR1 is MNHEY and CDR2 SMNVEV (reference sequence). This CDR3 is 16 amino acids long. V shed 6 bases and J 1 base; nucleotides not matched to a gene: 10. The CDR3 loop is CASRLFYRGGTDTQYF. CDR3 nucleotide sequence: TGTGCCAGCAGACTATTTTATCGGGGGGGCACAGATACGCAGTATTTT.

Only a few counts were recorded for this clone. This chain joins TRBV5-1 and TRBJ1-3; D call uncertain. This CDR3 has 15 amino acids. Germline V CDR1 and CDR2: SGHRS, YFSETQ. V gave up 0 bases and J gave up 0 bases, with 7 bases separating them. The CDR3 loop is CASSLERSSGNTIYF. DNA for the CDR3: TGCGCCAGCAGCTTGGAGAGGTCCTCTGGAAACACCATATATTTT. The variable domain in full, with the rest retrieved from reference TRBV5-1 and TRBJ1-3, is KAGVTQTPRYLIKTRGQQVTLSCSPISGHRSVSWYQQTPGQGLQFLFEYFSETQRNKGNFPGRFSGRQFSNSRSEMNVSTLELGDSALYLCASSLERSSGNTIYFGEGSWLTVV.

The chain has TRBV5-1 and TRBJ1-2, with 9 nucleotides matching TRBD1. V dropped 4 bases and J dropped 6; count of bases not matched to a gene: 10. Germline values: CDR1 SGHRS, CDR2 YFSETQ. This CDR3 has 15 amino acids. The CDR3 spells CASSPEPGQGNGYTF. CDR3 DNA sequence: TGCGCCAGCAGCCCCGAGCCGGGACAGGGCAATGGCTACACCTTC.

The genes are TRBV10-1 and TRBJ1-4; D is perhaps TRBD1 (5 bases). Trimming took off 6 bases at V and 5 bases at J, with 16 bases between the two ends. Germline V lookup: CDR1 WNHNN, CDR2 SYGVQD (reference sequence). The CDR3 runs to 15 residues. CDR3 coding DNA: TGCGCCAGCAGAGGGACCGACAAAAAGAATGAAAAACTGTTTTTT. This gives the protein CASRGTDKKNEKLFF.

The rearrangement uses TRBV29-1 and TRBJ1-4; D gene unclear. Germline loops: CDR1 SQVTM, CDR2 ANQGSEA. V was trimmed by 5 bases and J by 4 bases, leaving 14 bases between them. There are 14 residues in the CDR3. The CDR3 is CSVTSPGVNEKLFF. Written as DNA, the CDR3 is TGCAGCGTTACGTCCCCAGGAGTTAATGAAAAACTGTTTTTT. The whole variable domain, filled in from reference TRBV29-1 and TRBJ1-4, reads SAVISQKPSRDICQRGTSLTIQCQVDSQVTMMFWYRQQPGQSLTLIATANQGSEATYESGFVIDKFPISRPNLTFSTLTVSNMSPEDSSIYLCSVTSPGVNEKLFFGSGTQLSVL.

The rearrangement joins TRBV4-2 to TRBJ1-2, with TRBD1 identical over 8 bases. CDR3 length: 15 amino acids. The V and J ends lost 5 bases and 3 bases, in that order; junction bases with no gene match: 8. CDR1 is LGHNA, CDR2 YNFKEQ, per germline. The CDR3 loop reads CASSYRQGTDYGYTF. CDR3 nucleotides: TGTGCCAGCAGCTACAGACAGGGGACGGACTATGGCTACACCTTC.

The chain links TRBV5-6 to TRBJ2-5; 10 nucleotides agree with TRBD1. TRBJ2-7 matches the DNA end more closely, so the J call is doubtful. Germline lookup yields CDR1 SGHDT and CDR2 YYEEEE. The CDR3 extends over 15 amino acids. This chain's CDR3 is CASSPDRGRSYEQYF. In nucleotides, the CDR3 is TGTGCCAGCAGCCCGGACAGGGGGAGGTCTTACGAGCAGTACTTC.

J is TRBJ2-1 and V is TRBV7-9, with TRBD2 identical over 11 bases. The trim removed 5 bases at V and 14 bases at J, leaving 5 bases unmatched. CDR3 length: 12 amino acids. The germline gives CDR1 SEHNR, CDR2 FQNEAQ (reference sequence). CDR3 DNA: TGTGCCAGCAGCCTCCCGGGACTAGCGGAGTTCTTC. It codes for CASSLPGLAEFF.

The V gene is TRBV6-1, the J gene TRBJ2-2; 8 bases are a match to TRBD1. V shed 6 bases, J shed 1 base, and the junction held 4 bases outside the gene matches. The CDR3 spans 15 residues. Germline loops: CDR1 MNHNS, CDR2 SASEGT. CDR3 DNA sequence: TGTGCCAGCAGAAGACAGGGGAGGAACACCGGGGAGCTGTTTTTT. Protein: CASRRQGRNTGELFF.

This clone was seen a handful of times. The chain has TRBV28 and TRBJ1-6, with a possible D match to TRBD1 (5 bases). The germline V gene encodes CDR1 MDHEN and CDR2 SYDVKM. The CDR3 spans 14 residues. The germline V and J ends were trimmed by 8 bases and 8 bases, with 16 bases remaining between them. The CDR3 spells CASQGRGPYSPLHF. The CDR3 coding sequence is TGTGCCAGCCAAGGACGGGGCCCATATTCACCCCTCCACTTT.

A note on this clone: One junction end disagrees with the germline gene, perhaps due to a read error. V and J are TRBV7-3 and TRBJ2-7, with 7 bases lining up with TRBD1. The CDR3 sequence is 14 residues long. The germline V gene encodes CDR1 SGHTA and CDR2 FQGTGA. In nucleotides, the CDR3 is TGCGCCAGCAGCCCCAGCACAGGGGCCTACGAGCAGTACTTC. This sequence encodes CASSPSTGAYEQYF.

The V and J genes are TRBV11-2 and TRBJ1-3, with unresolved D. Germline V gene lookup returns CDR1 SGHAT and CDR2 FQNNGV. This CDR3 contains 14 residues. Between the trimmed V and J ends, which lost 6 bases and 1 base, there was a span of 10 bases. The CDR3 here is CASRTTGSGNTIYF. The CDR3 nucleotides are TGTGCCAGCAGGACTACCGGGTCTGGAAACACCATATATTTT.

The CDR3 nucleotides are TGCGCCAGCAGCTTGGATATTCGGGGTCTCGGGGAGCTGTTTTTT. The encoded protein is CASSLDIRGLGELFF. The chain carries TRBV5-1 and TRBJ2-2, with D tentatively TRBD2 (5 bases). From germline, CDR1 is SGHRS and CDR2 YFSETQ. Trimming shortened V by 0 bases and J by 7 bases, and 13 bases separated the two germline ends. The CDR3 runs 15 residues.

This clone was counted once. The V and J genes are TRBV6-5 and TRBJ2-7, with unresolved D. The CDR3 totals 14 residues. Germline V lookup: CDR1 MNHEY, CDR2 SVGAGI. V dropped 6 bases and J dropped 0 bases, with 12 bases sitting between them. CDR3 sequence (DNA): TGTGCCAGCAGCCCCGGCTTCCCCTCCTACGAGCAGTACTTC. Protein product: CASSPGFPSYEQYF.

The rearrangement joins TRBV27 to TRBJ2-1, with 7 bases that match TRBD2. With V trimmed by 4 bases and J by 6 bases, 9 bases remained unmatched. Germline values: CDR1 MNHEY, CDR2 SMNVEV (reference sequence). The CDR3 has 15 residues. CDR3 DNA sequence: TGTGCCAGCAGTTCTTGGACTAGTTTGGGCAATGAGCAGTTCTTC. This encodes CASSSWTSLGNEQFF.

Comments on this clone: One end of the junction is discordant with germline, which a read error may explain. The genes are TRBV7-7 and TRBJ2-7; the D gene is possibly TRBD2 (5 bases). This CDR3 is 13 amino acids long. CDR1 and CDR2 (germline): SSHAT, FNYEAQ (reference sequence). The CDR3 DNA reads as TGTGCTAGCAGTCCGGGGTTGGGCTACGAGCAGTACTTC. As protein: CASSPGLGYEQYF. The full variable domain, rest sourced from reference TRBV7-7 and TRBJ2-7, is GAGVSQSPRYKVTKRGQDVTLRCDPISSHATLYWYQQALGQGPEFLTYFNYEAQPDKSGLPSDRFSAERPEGSISTLTIQRTEQRDSAMYRCASSPGLGYEQYFGPGTRLTVT.

The J gene is TRBJ2-6, the V gene TRBV27; TRBD1 matches 7 bases. Per the germline V gene, CDR1 is MNHEY and CDR2 is SMNVEV (reference sequence). The CDR3 is 16 residues long. V dropped 4 bases and J dropped 4; count of bases not matched to a gene: 7. The CDR3 nucleotides are TGTGCCAGCAGTTACCCGGGACAGCGGGGGGCCAACGTCCTGACTTTC. Translated: CASSYPGQRGANVLTF.

The chain uses TRBV6-5 and TRBJ1-2; D not certain. Between the trimmed V and J ends, which lost 2 bases and 6 bases, there was a span of 19 bases. Germline V gene sequence: CDR1 MNHEY, CDR2 SVGAGI. This CDR3 region has 16 residues. CDR3 sequence: CASSYASRTVQNGYTF. CDR3 in DNA: TGTGCCAGCAGTTACGCCTCACGGACGGTCCAAAATGGCTACACCTTC.